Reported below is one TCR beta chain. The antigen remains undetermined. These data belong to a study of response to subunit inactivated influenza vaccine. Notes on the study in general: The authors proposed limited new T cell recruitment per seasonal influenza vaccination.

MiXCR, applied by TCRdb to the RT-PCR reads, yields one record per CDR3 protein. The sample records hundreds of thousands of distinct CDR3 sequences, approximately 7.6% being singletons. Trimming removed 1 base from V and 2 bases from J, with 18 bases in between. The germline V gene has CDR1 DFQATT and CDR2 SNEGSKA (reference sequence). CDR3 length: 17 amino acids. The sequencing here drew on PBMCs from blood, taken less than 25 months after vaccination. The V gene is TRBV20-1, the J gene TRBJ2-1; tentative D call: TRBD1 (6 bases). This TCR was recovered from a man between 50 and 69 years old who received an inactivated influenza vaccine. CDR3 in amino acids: CSARALGERTAYNEQFF. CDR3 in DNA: TGCAGTGCTAGAGCCCTAGGGGAGCGGACAGCCTACAATGAGCAGTTCTTC.